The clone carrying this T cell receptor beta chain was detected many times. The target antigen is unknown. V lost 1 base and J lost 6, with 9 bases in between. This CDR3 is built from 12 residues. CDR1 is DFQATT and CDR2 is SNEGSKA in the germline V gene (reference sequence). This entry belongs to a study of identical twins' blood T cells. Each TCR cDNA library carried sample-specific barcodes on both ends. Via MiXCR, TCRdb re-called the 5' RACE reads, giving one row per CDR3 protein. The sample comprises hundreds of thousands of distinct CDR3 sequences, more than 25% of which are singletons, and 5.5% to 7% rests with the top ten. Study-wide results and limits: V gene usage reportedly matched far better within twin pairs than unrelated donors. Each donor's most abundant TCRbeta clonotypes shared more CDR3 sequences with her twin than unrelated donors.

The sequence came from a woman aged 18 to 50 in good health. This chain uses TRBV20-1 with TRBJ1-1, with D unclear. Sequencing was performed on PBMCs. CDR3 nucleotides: TGCAGTGCTAGAGTCCGGGAGGCTGAAGCTTTCTTT. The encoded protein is CSARVREAEAFF.